This note documents a single TCR beta chain sequence. Its antigen remains unidentified. No base-level quality is on record; no much larger clone is a single base apart. These data belong to a study of shared clonotypes between healthy human individuals (dated by TCRdb to 2018 to 2020). Study-level background: The cohort comprised a couple of women and a few men aged 18 to 49 years. Per donor, three plates each were used for CD4 naive and CD4 memory, two for CD8 naive, and one for CD8 memory. Blood TCR repertoires of 5 or 6 healthy adults were deeply sequenced to estimate repertoire size and the extent of clonotype sharing between individuals. To increase sequencing depth and limit assay-specific biases, different laboratories used diverse techniques to prepare libraries and sequence TCR repertoires. Each donor's leukapheresis produced roughly between roughly 0.9 and 8.9 billion PBMCs.

Spanning cysteine to phenylalanine, the CDR3 consists of 15 amino acids. The retained sequence is limited to the CDR3, 45 bases, with the frame set at the first base. Sequences SEHNR (CDR1) and FQNEAQ (CDR2) are obtained from the germline V gene (reference sequence). Relative to germline, V is 5 bases shorter and J is 4 bases shorter, with 16 bases between their ends. Donors were healthy HIV-negative adults with no recently reported acute infections or vaccinations. Every donor was a Caucasian adult living in Nashville, Tennessee, USA. CD4+ T cells were enriched by magnetic negative selection; naive cells were then positively selected on CD45RA, and the negative fraction formed the memory subset. After blood collection by leukapheresis, PBMCs were isolated using Ficoll-Histopaque density gradient centrifugation and then cryopreserved in the vapor phase of liquid nitrogen. Purity and quantity of every magnetically sorted T cell population were checked by analytical flow cytometry. Each sorted fraction had its genomic DNA isolated and then quantified by UV absorbance on a Nanodrop 2000c.

Using the deep immunoSEQ assay, TCR CDR3 regions were amplified from genomic DNA by multiplex PCR. For each cell subset, the extracted genomic DNA was distributed evenly across all wells of several immunoSEQ 96-well plates, and each plate served as one replicate. Each replicate PCR for sorted subsets received 150 to 250 ng genomic DNA, equal to roughly 30,000 T cell genomes. Purified libraries were measured with a Qubit 3.0 fluorometer, size-checked on a Bioanalyzer 2100, and measured again with the KAPA Library Quantification kit. A separate single-read 150-cycle Illumina NextSeq 550 flow cell was used to sequence each immunoSEQ 96-well plate. From the authors' description of their analysis: Because only junctional sequences without quality scores were contained in the immunoSEQ output, filtering matching that applied to full-length reads could not be performed. To assign V/J genes and CDR3, sequences were annotated against IMGT germline references using PyIR, a Python wrapper for IgBLAST v1.9. Reads were filtered out if the reads had weak V/J assignments (E-value above 1e-6), no CDR3, stop codons, out-of-frame junctions, or ambiguous translated residues. V3J clonotypes were defined by identical inferred V gene, J gene, and CDR3 amino acid sequence. Percentage overlap between repertoires was computed as shared unique clonotypes divided by the size of the smaller repertoire. Repertoire richness was assessed with RTK rarefaction, the Chao1 estimator, and Recon v2.1 estimates of unobserved clonotypes. For all TCRbeta clonotypes obtained by the gDNA method from a few donors, generation probabilities were computed with OLGA. Imported from immuneACCESS, the table was reduced by TCRdb to in-frame sequences with V and J called. These copies leave out some clones; in studies compared against another copy, an unresolved V gene accounts for under half, and the cause of the remainder is not known. Clonal size and the V and J genes are those of that table, whereas D and trimming came from the DNA. The table for this sample lists about 2.3 million clones; 93% of them were counted only once. 0.35% to 0.45% of the sample belongs to the ten largest clones.

The investigation overall reported the following: Even with the large sequencing depth, rarefaction of the sorted-subset datasets indicated that sequencing was incomplete. Naive subsets generally had larger estimated clonotype richness than memory subsets. Because the study included only a small number of donors, the genetic and exposure-history diversity represented was limited. Around 5.4% of naive CD4, 3.5% of naive CD8, 2.3% of memory CD4, and approximately 0.39% of memory CD8 clonotypes were shared across a handful of donors. Pairwise subsampling indicated that sequencing depth was expected to affect the degree of clonotype sharing among donors. Only blood was sampled, and tissue TCR repertoires likely differ from those in blood. Clonotypes shared by all four sorted-subset donors showed higher generation probabilities than non-shared clonotypes.

Material: naive CD4+ T cells from PBMCs. The sample's cell subset or site label, in plain terms: CD45RA+ positively selected. The rearranged chain carries TRBV7-9 and TRBJ2-3, with the D call perhaps TRBD1 or TRBD2, as 5 bases match in each case. This TCR derives from a young man in good health. Some clones in this sample may be carry-over from other donors' samples. Here the CDR3 is given as CASSLRDRPPDTQYF. The sequence in DNA is TGTGCCAGCAGCCTCCGGGACCGACCCCCAGATACGCAGTATTTT.